This T cell receptor beta chain derives from a study of blood T cell repertoires in COVID-19. At the level of the study: Acute and convalescent COVID-19 samples came from the United States, Italy and Spain. PBMCs, B-cell-depleted T cells, or T cells were the source of the cDNA or gDNA that made up the material.

The CDR3 is made up of 16 amino acids. Germline CDR1 and CDR2: MNHEY and SMNVEV (reference sequence). J was trimmed by 5 bases and V by 6 bases; bases with no gene match: 13. This clone occurred once. How the authors handled the data: It was from reference gene primer amplification that nucleated cell counts were estimated. Method: immunoSEQ multiplex PCR; TCRdb's copy keeps in-frame clones and lacks some. The DNA gave D and trimming, while V, J and clone size come from that table. The table has around 160,000 clones, under 95% seen once. Sequenced: peripheral blood. The genes are TRBV27 and TRBJ1-2; the match to TRBD1 covers 9 bases. The TCR originated in a man aged 18 to 30 with acute or convalescent COVID-19. CDR3 loop: CASSPLDRGIGYGYTF. The CDR3 region has the DNA TGTGCCAGCAGCCCCCTCGACAGGGGGATTGGGTATGGCTACACCTTC.